The rows below give T cell receptor beta chains drawn from one sample of a study of control samples from healthy donors and cancer patients. Clones were sequenced by immunoSEQ multiplex PCR, and TCRdb holds only the in-frame ones, with some missing. The table shows about 120,000 clones, with 75% to 90% occurring only once. Sequencing used PBMCs. These receptors were taken from a woman in her 50s with colorectal cancer. Each CDR3 is given with its conserved first and last residue. The D gene is left open where the match is weak. Only part of the rows carry a size: once, few, many, or a class if the clone is expanded.

length	J	size	V	D	CDR3	DNA
14	TRBJ1-3	NA	TRBV2	NA	CASSGTSSGNTIYF	TGTGCCAGCAGCGGCACTTCCTCTGGAAACACCATATATTTT
15	TRBJ1-2	NA	TRBV27	NA	CASRKTGIQGYGYTF	TGTGCCAGCAGGAAAACAGGGATCCAGGGCTATGGCTACACCTTC
14	TRBJ2-2	NA	TRBV5-1	NA	CASSLVQNTGELFF	TGCGCCAGCAGCTTAGTTCAGAACACCGGGGAGCTGTTTTTT
11	TRBJ1-2	NA	TRBV20-1	NA	CSARSSYGYTF	TGCAGTGCTAGGTCTAGCTATGGCTACACCTTC
14	TRBJ1-1	once	TRBV9	NA	CASSVDPTGTEAFF	TGTGCCAGCAGCGTGGACCCGACGGGCACTGAAGCTTTCTTT
15	TRBJ2-1	NA	TRBV2	TRBD2	CASRRLAGGGNEQFF	TGTGCCAGCAGACGTCTAGCGGGAGGAGGGAATGAGCAGTTCTTC
12	TRBJ1-4	NA	TRBV7-9	NA	CASSLVGEKLFF	TGTGCCAGCAGCTTAGTGGGGGAAAAACTGTTTTTT
11	TRBJ1-1	NA	TRBV28	NA	CASILNTEAFF	TGTGCCAGCATCTTGAACACTGAAGCTTTCTTT
16	TRBJ2-1	NA	TRBV24-1	NA	CATSDWEFSSYNEQFF	TGTGCCACCAGTGACTGGGAGTTCTCCTCCTACAATGAGCAGTTCTTC
17	TRBJ1-1	NA	TRBV30	NA	CAWSVARTEAWNTEAFF	TGTGCCTGGAGTGTAGCCAGGACAGAAGCCTGGAACACTGAAGCTTTCTTT
13	TRBJ1-5	NA	TRBV6-1	NA	CASSEGQYQPQHF	TGTGCCAGCAGTGAAGGACAGTATCAGCCCCAGCATTTT
12	TRBJ1-1	NA	TRBV5-1	NA	CASNAESREAFF	TGCGCCAGCAACGCCGAGAGTAGAGAAGCTTTCTTT
14	TRBJ1-5	NA	TRBV5-6	TRBD1	CASSDGTGDQPQHF	TGTGCCAGCAGCGATGGGACAGGGGATCAGCCCCAGCATTTT
13	TRBJ2-1	NA	TRBV30	NA	CAWSEGYYNEQFF	TGTGCCTGGAGTGAGGGTTACTACAATGAGCAGTTCTTC
13	TRBJ2-5	NA	TRBV11-2	TRBD2	CASSSAGGETQYF	TGTGCCAGCAGCTCCGCGGGGGGAGAGACCCAGTACTTC
14	TRBJ2-3	once	TRBV19	NA	CASSNGASTDTQYF	TGTGCCAGTAGTAACGGCGCTAGCACAGATACGCAGTATTTT
14	TRBJ1-1	NA	TRBV6-5	NA	CASSQWTEYTEAFF	TGTGCCAGCAGCCAATGGACAGAATACACTGAAGCTTTCTTT
13	TRBJ1-1	NA	TRBV5-8	NA	CASSLTGYTEAFF	TGTGCCAGCAGCTTGACAGGGTACACTGAAGCTTTCTTT
12	TRBJ2-3	NA	TRBV7-3	TRBD1	CASSWDRGTQYF	TGTGCCAGCAGCTGGGACAGGGGTACGCAGTATTTT
15	TRBJ1-1	NA	TRBV28	NA	CASSGGRTGFTEAFF	TGTGCCAGCAGTGGAGGTAGGACCGGTTTTACTGAAGCTTTCTTT
16	TRBJ2-3	once	TRBV5-6	NA	CASSFNEIGWEDTQYF	TGTGCCAGCAGCTTTAACGAGATCGGGTGGGAAGATACGCAGTATTTT
15	TRBJ1-1	NA	TRBV12-5	NA	CASGYPFGRETEAFF	TGTGCTAGTGGCTACCCCTTTGGGAGGGAAACTGAAGCTTTCTTT
15	TRBJ2-1	NA	TRBV5-1	TRBD1	CASSPGQGPIGEQFF	TGCGCCAGCAGCCCGGGACAGGGGCCGATCGGGGAGCAGTTCTTC
16	TRBJ1-6	NA	TRBV7-2	NA	CASSVRAGPPNSPLHF	TGTGCCAGCAGCGTAAGGGCGGGGCCCCCGAATTCACCCCTCCACTTT
12	TRBJ2-1	NA	TRBV3-1/TRBV3-2	NA	CASSHPQGEQFF	TGTGCCAGCAGCCACCCCCAGGGCGAGCAGTTCTTC
18	TRBJ2-7	NA	TRBV28	NA	CASSYRILSSVGSYEQYF	TGTGCCAGCAGTTACAGGATACTTTCGTCCGTGGGCTCCTACGAGCAGTACTTC
14	TRBJ1-6	NA	TRBV5-6	TRBD1	CASSPNRGQGPLHF	TGTGCCAGCAGCCCCAACAGGGGGCAGGGACCCCTCCACTTT
12	TRBJ2-1	NA	TRBV3-1/TRBV3-2	NA	CASSPAWNEQFF	TGTGCCAGCAGCCCGGCGTGGAATGAGCAGTTCTTC
16	TRBJ2-3	once	TRBV5-1	TRBD2	CASSLVTSGRADTQYF	TGCGCCAGCAGCTTGGTGACTAGCGGGAGAGCAGATACGCAGTATTTT
15	TRBJ1-2	NA	TRBV9	NA	CASSVGVGGNYGYTF	TGTGCCAGCAGCGTAGGAGTGGGGGGGAACTATGGCTACACCTTC
14	TRBJ2-7	few	TRBV5-6	TRBD1	CASSFAGGEYEQYF	TGTGCCAGCAGCTTTGCAGGGGGTGAATACGAGCAGTACTTC
16	TRBJ2-3	once	TRBV7-2	TRBD1	CASRENRGLGTDTQYF	TGTGCCAGCAGGGAGAACAGGGGGCTTGGTACAGATACGCAGTATTTT
15	TRBJ2-5	NA	TRBV19	TRBD2	CASSGLAVNQETQYF	TGTGCCAGTAGTGGGCTAGCGGTGAATCAAGAGACCCAGTACTTC
12	TRBJ2-3	few	TRBV5-6	NA	CASSLKMDTQYF	TGTGCCAGCAGCTTAAAGATGGATACGCAGTATTTT
14	TRBJ2-7	NA	TRBV9	TRBD1	CASSGQGSSYEQYF	TGTGCCAGCAGCGGACAGGGGTCCTCCTACGAGCAGTACTTC
15	TRBJ2-2	NA	TRBV30	TRBD2	CAWREAGGQGGELFF	TGTGCCTGGAGAGAAGCGGGAGGCCAAGGCGGGGAGCTGTTTTTT
15	TRBJ2-2	NA	TRBV2	NA	CASSELTGWSGELFF	TGTGCCAGCAGTGAACTAACAGGGTGGTCCGGGGAGCTGTTTTTT
13	TRBJ1-4	once	TRBV27	NA	CASRLVNNEKLFF	TGTGCCAGCAGACTAGTAAATAATGAAAAACTGTTTTTT
14	TRBJ2-5	NA	TRBV23-1	TRBD2	CASPRAGAGETQYF	TGCGCCAGTCCGAGAGCGGGGGCGGGAGAGACCCAGTACTTC
15	TRBJ2-7	NA	TRBV28	TRBD1	CASSLSGTGNYEQYF	TGTGCCAGCAGTCTATCCGGGACAGGGAACTACGAGCAGTACTTC
16	TRBJ2-1	once	TRBV19	NA	CASSIEAGAAVNEQFF	TGTGCCAGTAGTATAGAGGCAGGGGCGGCCGTGAATGAGCAGTTCTTC
14	TRBJ1-5	NA	TRBV19	NA	CASRTKGINQPQHF	TGTGCCAGTAGAACAAAAGGGATAAATCAGCCCCAGCATTTT
17	TRBJ1-6	NA	TRBV19	NA	CASSEGTSRSYNSPLHF	TGTGCCAGTAGTGAGGGGACATCGAGGTCCTATAATTCACCCCTCCACTTT
13	TRBJ1-2	once	TRBV19	NA	CASSSGFFYGYTF	TGTGCCAGTAGTTCCGGGTTTTTCTATGGCTACACCTTC
13	TRBJ1-2	NA	TRBV7-9	NA	CASSLEQGYGYTF	TGTGCCAGCAGCTTAGAACAGGGATATGGCTACACCTTC
15	TRBJ1-5	NA	TRBV2	NA	CASSGEGYGNQPQHF	TGTGCCAGCAGTGGGGAAGGGTACGGCAATCAGCCCCAGCATTTT
14	TRBJ1-4	NA	TRBV9	NA	CASSVEGQNEKLFF	TGTGCCAGCAGCGTCGAAGGGCAAAATGAAAAACTGTTTTTT
13	TRBJ2-2	NA	TRBV14	NA	CASKPTRAGELFF	TGTGCCAGCAAACCCACCCGGGCCGGGGAGCTGTTTTTT
14	TRBJ2-3	NA	TRBV5-1	TRBD2	CASGRTSGTDTQYF	TGCGCCAGCGGTAGGACTAGCGGCACAGATACGCAGTATTTT
14	TRBJ2-5	once	TRBV2	NA	CASSGGDSRETQYF	TGTGCCAGCAGTGGAGGGGATAGTAGGGAGACCCAGTACTTC
16	TRBJ1-5	few	TRBV28	NA	CASRGGQRRGNQPQHF	TGTGCCAGCAGGGGTGGACAGCGAAGAGGCAATCAGCCCCAGCATTTT
13	TRBJ2-1	NA	TRBV5-1	TRBD1	CASSPGTANEQFF	TGCGCCAGCAGCCCCGGGACAGCCAATGAGCAGTTCTTC
13	TRBJ2-2	NA	TRBV10-1	NA	CASSEQNTGELFF	TGCGCCAGCAGTGAACAGAACACCGGGGAGCTGTTTTTT
15	TRBJ2-7	NA	TRBV27	TRBD2	CASSLGTSTNYEQYF	TGTGCCAGCAGTTTAGGGACTAGCACTAACTACGAGCAGTACTTC
15	TRBJ1-4	NA	TRBV15	NA	CATSRDVATNEKLFF	TGTGCCACCAGCAGAGATGTAGCAACTAATGAAAAACTGTTTTTT